One sample yielded the 25 T cell receptor beta chains listed below, sequenced in a study of a mutant IDH1 vaccine in newly diagnosed glioma. As to time point: week 35, safety follow-up. Vaccinated patients received 300 ug of mutant IDH1 20-mer peptide per dose, with topical imiquimod. Sequencing used immunoSEQ multiplex PCR; TCRdb keeps in-frame clones, though not all of them. The sample has tens of thousands of clones, roughly four fifths seen once. For these receptors, no antigen is known. The material sequenced was PBMCs, taken from a glioma patient whose treatment included an IDH1 peptide vaccine. The receptors here all came from a man aged 50 or older with glioma.

The chain recombines TRBV11-2 with TRBJ2-1, with 7 bases that match TRBD1. This CDR3 has 14 residues. Trimming took 7 bases from V and 10 from J; bases not matched to a gene: 13. Germline V lookup: CDR1 SGHAT, CDR2 FQNNGV. CDR3 residues: CASTYKGAFEEQFF. The CDR3 DNA follows: TGTGCCAGCACCTACAAGGGGGCTTTTGAGGAGCAGTTCTTC.

V usage is TRBV15 and J usage is TRBJ2-1, with D maybe TRBD2 (6 bases). The germline V and J ends were trimmed by 6 bases and 2 bases, with 14 bases remaining between them. The CDR3 is 15 amino acids. The V gene's germline CDR1 is LNHNV and CDR2 YYDKDF (reference sequence). The CDR3 reads CATSKRGGAYNEQFF. CDR3 nucleotides: TGTGCCACCAGTAAACGGGGCGGGGCCTACAATGAGCAGTTCTTC.

The chain couples TRBV9 to TRBJ2-7, with TRBD2 matching 8 bases. V was clipped by 3 bases and J by 2 bases; unmatched bases: 4. CDR3 size: 14 residues. Per germline, CDR1 SGDLS and CDR2 YYNGEE. CDR3 protein: CASSGGLAAYEQYF. The CDR3 DNA is TGTGCCAGCAGCGGTGGACTAGCTGCCTACGAGCAGTACTTC.

The genes are TRBV6-1 and TRBJ1-1; the D is unclear. V lost 3 bases to trimming and J lost 7 bases, with 12 bases between them. CDR1 and CDR2 (germline): MNHNS, SASEGT. This CDR3 spans 13 amino acids. Written as DNA, the CDR3 is TGTGCCAGCAGTGAGTTCCCGAACGGTGAAGCTTTCTTT. This codes for CASSEFPNGEAFF.

In this sample, this clone turned up a few times. The chain is built from TRBV6-4 and TRBJ1-1, with 8 nucleotides matching TRBD1. V lost 5 bases, J lost 8 bases, and 10 bases stayed unmatched. The CDR3 length is 14 residues. Germline V lookup: CDR1 MRHNA, CDR2 SNTAGT. This CDR3 reads CASSSSRGQTEAFF. The CDR3 region has the DNA TGTGCCAGCAGTTCAAGCAGGGGGCAAACGGAAGCTTTCTTT.

The V and J genes are TRBV7-9 and TRBJ2-7, with 16 bases matching TRBD2. This CDR3 is built from 17 residues. The V segment lost 3 bases and the J segment 2 bases; nucleotides outside the gene matches: 4. CDR1 is SEHNR and CDR2 is FQNEAQ in the germline V gene (reference sequence). CDR3 sequence reads: CASSLGLAGGPAYEQYF. The CDR3 DNA is TGTGCCAGCAGCTTGGGACTAGCGGGGGGGCCCGCCTACGAGCAGTACTTC. Full variable domain (rest looked up from reference TRBV7-9 and TRBJ2-7): DTGVSQNPRHKITKRGQNVTFRCDPISEHNRLYWYRQTLGQGPEFLTYFQNEAQLEKSRLLSDRFSAERPKGSFSTLEIQRTEQGDSAMYLCASSLGLAGGPAYEQYFGPGTRLTVT.

The V call is TRBV27, the J call TRBJ1-2, with a weak D call TRBD1 (5 bases). Germline lookup yields CDR1 MNHEY and CDR2 SMNVEV (reference sequence). The CDR3 spans 13 residues. Trimming pared 3 bases from V and 8 bases from J, leaving 13 bases between. The CDR3 loop is CASSFAGEHGYTF. CDR3 DNA sequence: TGTGCCAGCAGTTTCGCGGGGGAACACGGCTACACCTTC.

The rearrangement links TRBV6-6 to TRBJ2-1; weak D call: TRBD2 (6 bases). This CDR3 spans 14 amino acids. Trimming took 7 bases from V and 8 from J, leaving 18 bases between them. CDR1 MNHNY and CDR2 SVGAGI come from the germline V gene (reference sequence). CDR3 residues: CASTPREAWDEQFF. CDR3 DNA: TGTGCCAGCACCCCAAGGGAGGCCTGGGATGAGCAGTTCTTC.

The rearrangement uses TRBV19 and TRBJ2-3, with D possibly being TRBD1 or TRBD2 (5 bases each). Trimming left V 4 bases short and J 0 bases short, with 14 bases between. Germline CDR1 reads LNHDA; CDR2 reads SQIVND (reference sequence). The CDR3 length is 16 residues. CDR3 in amino acids: CASSTRGPGSTDTQYF. The CDR3 DNA follows: TGTGCCAGTAGTACTAGGGGCCCGGGGAGCACAGATACGCAGTATTTT.

This clone was detected only once. The chain combines TRBV6-4 with TRBJ2-2; 14 bases line up with TRBD2. Germline lookup yields CDR1 MRHNA and CDR2 SNTAGT. This CDR3 has 17 amino acids. V lost 0 bases to trimming and J lost 3 bases; unmatched junction nucleotides: 0. DNA of the CDR3: TGTGCCAGCAGTGACTCGACTAGCGGGGGGGACACCGGGGAGCTGTTTTTT. Translating gives CASSDSTSGGDTGELFF.

The J gene is TRBJ2-1, the V gene TRBV27; weak D call: TRBD1 (6 bases). Germline V lookup: CDR1 MNHEY, CDR2 SMNVEV (reference sequence). The CDR3 is 12 amino acids. V was cut by 9 bases and J by 6 bases, with 12 bases left in between. The CDR3, as DNA: TGTGCCAGTCAGACAGGACCCAATGAGCAGTTCTTC. This gives the protein CASQTGPNEQFF.

This clone has only one observation. CDR3 in amino acids: CASSSAGQGTTPLHF. CDR3 nucleotides: TGCGCCAGCAGCTCGGCGGGACAGGGGACGACACCCCTCCACTTT. This chain links TRBV5-1 with TRBJ1-6, with TRBD1 identical over 10 bases. J was trimmed by 11 bases and V by 3 bases; bases with no gene match: 8. This CDR3 is 15 amino acids long. Germline values: CDR1 SGHRS, CDR2 YFSETQ.

The CDR3 region has the DNA TGTGCCAGCAGCTTAGCGGGAGGTCGGGATGAGCAGTTCTTC. Protein sequence: CASSLAGGRDEQFF. The V gene is TRBV5-4, the J gene TRBJ2-1; TRBD2 agrees at 9 bases. CDR1 and CDR2 (germline): SGHNT, YYREEE (reference sequence). The CDR3 loop spans 14 amino acids. After removal of 2 bases from V and 8 bases from J, the junction contained 5 bases not matched to a gene.

This clone appeared a few times. V gene TRBV27 combines with J gene TRBJ2-7; no clear D gene. In germline, CDR1 is MNHEY, CDR2 SMNVEV (reference sequence). The CDR3 extends over 13 amino acids. V was clipped by 3 bases and J by 0 bases, with 6 bases between them. In nucleotides, the CDR3 is TGTGCCAGCAGTTTCCAGAGCTCCTACGAGCAGTACTTC. Translated: CASSFQSSYEQYF.

The gene calls are TRBV10-1 and TRBJ2-1, with 7 positions matching TRBD2. Losses at the gene ends were 6 bases for V and 6 bases for J; bases not matched to a gene: 2. CDR3 length equals 12 residues. Germline-derived CDR1 and CDR2 are WNHNN and SYGVQD (reference sequence). DNA for the CDR3: TGCGCCAGCAGGACTAGCTTCAATGAGCAGTTCTTC. It encodes CASRTSFNEQFF.

The chain joins TRBV29-1 to TRBJ2-7; 8 nucleotides match TRBD2. CDR1 is SQVTM, CDR2 ANQGSEA, per germline. V gave up 3 bases and J gave up 0 bases; unmatched junction bases: 4. CDR3 length: 14 amino acids. CDR3 region: CSVDAGGSSYEQYF. The CDR3 DNA reads TGCAGCGTTGATGCGGGGGGTAGCTCCTACGAGCAGTACTTC.

The chain is built from TRBV14 and TRBJ2-5; D is uncertain. V was clipped by 4 bases and J by 4 bases, with 7 bases between them. Per the germline V gene, CDR1 is SGHDN and CDR2 is FVKESK. This CDR3 has 12 amino acids. The CDR3 coding sequence is TGTGCCAGCAGCCCCTCGGGAGAGACCCAGTACTTC. This codes for CASSPSGETQYF.

The chain links TRBV19 to TRBJ1-5; possible D gene TRBD1, 6 bases. The V gene's germline CDR1 is LNHDA and CDR2 SQIVND (reference sequence). This CDR3 comprises 15 residues. Trimming removed 0 bases from V and 3 bases from J, with 9 bases in between. The CDR3 spells CASSIETGYNQPQHF. CDR3 in DNA: TGTGCCAGTAGTATAGAGACAGGCTACAATCAGCCCCAGCATTTT.

The CDR3, as DNA: TGTGCCAGCTCACTTCTTAGAGCGGGAGGGTCGGAGACCCAGTACTTC. Protein: CASSLLRAGGSETQYF. This rearrangement joins TRBV18 to TRBJ2-5; 10 bases fit TRBD2. This CDR3 spans 16 amino acids. Trimming took 4 bases from V and 5 from J; bases not matched to a gene: 10. In germline, CDR1 is KGHSH, CDR2 LQKENI. The variable domain in full, with the rest retrieved from reference TRBV18 and TRBJ2-5, is NAGVMQNPRHLVRRRGQEARLRCSPMKGHSHVYWYRQLPEEGLKFMVYLQKENIIDESGMPKERFSAEFPKEGPSILRIQQVVRGDSAAYFCASSLLRAGGSETQYFGPGTRLLVL.

This clone was recorded a few times. This chain uses TRBV9 with TRBJ1-1; D is undetermined. The germline V gene encodes CDR1 SGDLS and CDR2 YYNGEE. The CDR3 is made up of 13 amino acids. Trimming shortened V by 3 bases and J by 2 bases, and 8 bases separated the two germline ends. CDR3 residues: CASSATDNTEAFF. CDR3 in DNA: TGTGCCAGCAGCGCGACGGATAACACTGAAGCTTTCTTT.

V and J are TRBV28 and TRBJ2-7; D call uncertain. Per germline, CDR1 MDHEN and CDR2 SYDVKM. This CDR3 spans 14 amino acids. The V end lost 3 bases, the J end lost 2 bases, and 11 bases lay between the germline ends. The CDR3 loop is CASSFGAIPYEQYF. The CDR3 DNA reads TGTGCCAGCAGTTTTGGCGCTATACCCTACGAGCAGTACTTC.

This chain links TRBV18 with TRBJ2-3; D remains ambiguous. Trimming took off 6 bases at V and 11 bases at J, with 15 bases between the two ends. Germline CDR1 is KGHSH and CDR2 is LQKENI. This CDR3 has 12 residues. CDR3 bases: TGTGCCAGCTCCAGTAACCAGGAGAAGCAGTATTTT. This translates into CASSSNQEKQYF.

The V call is TRBV7-2, the J call TRBJ1-5, with 9 bases aligning to TRBD1. CDR3 length equals 14 residues. V lost 4 bases to trimming and J lost 5 bases; unmatched junction nucleotides: 3. CDR1 is SGHTA and CDR2 is FQGNSA in the germline V gene. CDR3 nucleotides: TGTGCCAGCAGCTCAGACAGGGGGGATCAGCCCCAGCATTTT. Translated: CASSSDRGDQPQHF.

V is TRBV28 and J is TRBJ2-3; TRBD2 matches at 7 bases. There are 14 residues in the CDR3. J lost 1 base, V lost 6 bases, and 4 bases had no gene match. Germline CDR1 MDHEN, CDR2 SYDVKM. CDR3 sequence (DNA): TGTGCCAGCAGACCTCTAGCGGGCACAGATACGCAGTATTTT. This gives the protein CASRPLAGTDTQYF.

V is TRBV29-1 and J is TRBJ1-2, with D unclear. Trimming stripped 2 bases from V and 6 bases from J, with 10 bases between. Germline values: CDR1 SQVTM, CDR2 ANQGSEA. The CDR3 sequence is 12 residues long. Here the CDR3 DNA reads TGCAGCGTTGAAAGGCAGAGGCATGGCTACACCTTC. Its protein is CSVERQRHGYTF.